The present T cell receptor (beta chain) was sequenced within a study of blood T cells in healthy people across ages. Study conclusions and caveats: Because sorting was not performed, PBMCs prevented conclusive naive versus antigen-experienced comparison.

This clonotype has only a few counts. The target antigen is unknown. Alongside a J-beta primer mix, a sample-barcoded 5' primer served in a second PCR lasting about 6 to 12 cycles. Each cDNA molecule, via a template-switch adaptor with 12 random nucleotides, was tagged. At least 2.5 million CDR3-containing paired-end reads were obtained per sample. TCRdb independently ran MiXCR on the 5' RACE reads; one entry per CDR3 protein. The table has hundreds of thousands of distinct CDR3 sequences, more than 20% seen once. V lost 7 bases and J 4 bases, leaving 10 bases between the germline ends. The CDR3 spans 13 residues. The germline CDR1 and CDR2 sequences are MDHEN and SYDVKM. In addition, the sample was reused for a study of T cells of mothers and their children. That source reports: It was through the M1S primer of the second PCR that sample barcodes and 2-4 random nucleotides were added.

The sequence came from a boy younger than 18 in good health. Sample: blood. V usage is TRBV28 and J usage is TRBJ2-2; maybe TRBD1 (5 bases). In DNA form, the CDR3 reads TGTGCCAGCACGGTTCAGGGCACCGGGGAGCTGTTTTTT. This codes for CASTVQGTGELFF.